Below are 5 T cell receptor beta chains sequenced from a single sample in a study of post-analysis software for immune sequencing data. These TCRs' antigens remain unknown. Included in the TCR beta cDNA libraries were unique molecular identifiers. One entry per CDR3 protein, called by TCRdb with MiXCR from the PCR reads. The table includes about 540,000 distinct CDR3 sequences, roughly 34% detected once. Study-wide points: TRBV segments more frequent in patients than in controls numbered a few and included TRBV5-6, TRBV5-1 and TRBV20-1.

Sequencing input: blood. The receptors stem from a girl under 18 with multiple sclerosis.

This clonotype was counted a single time. The chain carries TRBV27 and TRBJ2-3, with 7 bases matching TRBD2. Germline lookup yields CDR1 MNHEY and CDR2 SMNVEV (reference sequence). The V and J ends lost 1 base and 13 bases, in that order; junction bases with no gene match: 5. There are 12 residues in the CDR3. CDR3 loop: CASSLYGGTKYF. The DNA of the CDR3 is TGTGCCAGCAGTTTATACGGGGGGACGAAGTATTTT.

Concerning this clonotype: Its ends do not fully match the called genes, so a read error is possible. This chain uses TRBV3-1 with TRBJ2-1; unclear D gene. This CDR3 has 13 amino acids. Germline V gene data show CDR1 as LGHDT and CDR2 as YNNKEL (reference sequence). CDR3 region: CVSSQDLANEQFF. The CDR3 DNA sequence: TGTGTCAGCAGCCAAGATCTGGCGAATGAGCAGTTCTTC.

The J gene is TRBJ2-1, the V gene TRBV7-9, with 8 bases aligning to TRBD1. The length of the CDR3 is 15 residues. V was clipped by 3 bases and J by 5 bases; unmatched bases: 6. Germline V CDR1 and CDR2: SEHNR, FQNEAQ (reference sequence). The CDR3 sequence: CASSLPMDRDNEQFF. The DNA of the CDR3 is TGTGCCAGCAGCTTGCCCATGGACAGGGACAATGAGCAGTTCTTC.

V gene TRBV5-1 combines with J gene TRBJ2-1; 12 nucleotides agree with TRBD2. CDR3 size: 15 residues. V shed 4 bases and J 8 bases; nucleotides not matched to a gene: 7. Per the germline V gene, CDR1 is SGHRS and CDR2 is YFSETQ. The CDR3 sequence: CASSPASGGVYEQFF. For the CDR3, the DNA is TGCGCCAGCAGCCCAGCTAGCGGGGGGGTCTATGAGCAGTTCTTC.

CDR3 coding DNA: TGTGCCACCAGTGATCCGACTAGCGGGGGATACAATGAGCAGTTCTTC. It encodes CATSDPTSGGYNEQFF. The chain joins TRBV24-1 to TRBJ2-1; 12 nucleotides line up with TRBD2. The CDR3 runs 16 residues. Per germline, CDR1 KGHDR and CDR2 SFDVKD. Trimming removed 3 bases from V and 4 bases from J; junction bases left unmatched: 3.